This T cell receptor (beta chain) emerged from a study of T cell responses to AZD1222 COVID-19 vaccine. Study background: Second doses that came at about 4 or about 12 weeks were put together. Regarding the study as a whole: After two AZD1222 doses, spike-specific TCR breadth and depth rose versus day 0.

Generated by immunoSEQ multiplex PCR, the TCRdb table keeps only in-frame clones and is missing some. In the table there are 140,000 to 150,000 clones, 91% of which are singletons. CDR3 length: 13 residues. Germline V gene data show CDR1 as SNHLY and CDR2 as FYNNEI. V gave up 10 bases and J gave up 8 bases; unmatched junction bases: 11. Comments on this clone: Its antigen is unidentified.

The sample consisted of peripheral blood, taken on day 0 of AZD1222 vaccination. The V call is TRBV2, the J call TRBJ2-1; TRBD2 matches 7 bases. This TCR was recovered from an adult in good health. The chain's CDR3 is CANDQTSSDEQFF. CDR3 DNA: TGTGCCAACGATCAGACTAGCAGCGATGAGCAGTTCTTC.